This T cell receptor beta chain was identified during a study of neurological immune-mediated disorders. Germline V gives CDR1 DFQATT, CDR2 SNEGSKA (reference sequence). The CDR3 loop spans 14 amino acids. V was pared by 6 bases and J by 4 bases, with 9 bases of the junction left unmatched. This clonotype was seen repeatedly, ten times or more. In TCRdb, the 5' RACE reads were re-called with MiXCR into one record per CDR3 protein. This sample has 80,000 to 100,000 distinct CDR3 sequences, with roughly 3.5% found just once. This clonotype was sampled from a woman in her forties or fifties with multiple sclerosis. Specimen: PBMCs. The chain joins TRBV20-1 to TRBJ2-5; the match to TRBD2 covers 9 bases. The CDR3 nucleotides read TGCAGTGCCGGGACTAGCTTAGCCCCAGAGACCCAGTACTTC. Its protein is CSAGTSLAPETQYF.